A single sample gave rise to the 12 T cell receptor beta chains below, sequenced in a study of neurological immune-mediated disorders. MiXCR was run by TCRdb on the 5' RACE reads, yielding one entry per CDR3 protein. The repertoire includes about 53,000 distinct CDR3 sequences, more than 8.5% of them detected once, and approximately 1.5% sits in the top ten. The sample's time point: longitudinal time-point 1 (baseline). The sample taken for sequencing was PBMCs. The origin of the receptors is a middle-aged woman in good health.

This clonotype was counted at least ten times. The V gene is TRBV5-1, the J gene TRBJ2-7, with 9 bases that match TRBD2. This CDR3 has 16 amino acids. Per the germline V gene, CDR1 is SGHRS and CDR2 is YFSETQ. The ends lost 5 bases at V and 0 bases at J; junction bases unmatched: 9. The CDR3 here is CASRLTPAGGSYEQYF. In DNA, the CDR3 is TGCGCCAGCAGACTGACCCCAGCGGGGGGCTCCTACGAGCAGTACTTC.

This clonotype is judged medium-sized (0.01 to 0.1%). V and J are TRBV20-1 and TRBJ2-3, with 9 bases that match TRBD1. Germline loops: CDR1 DFQATT, CDR2 SNEGSKA (reference sequence). The length of the CDR3 is 13 residues. V dropped 6 bases and J dropped 4; count of bases not matched to a gene: 5. The CDR3 sequence is CSALGQGPDTQYF. The CDR3 coding sequence is TGCAGTGCCCTGGGACAGGGCCCAGATACGCAGTATTTT.

This clonotype was observed at least ten times. The chain couples TRBV6-5 to TRBJ2-2, with TRBD1 as a possible D gene (5 bases). CDR1 and CDR2 from the germline V gene are MNHEY and SVGAGI. The CDR3 has 13 amino acids. The ends were cut back, 6 bases at V and 5 bases at J, with 10 bases in the middle. The CDR3 nucleotides read TGTGCCAGCAGAAGGGGCTTGACCGGGGAGCTGTTTTTT. Amino acids: CASRRGLTGELFF.

In its sample, this clonotype was seen many times. This CDR3 is CSARPTSNYGYTF. CDR3 DNA: TGCAGTGCCCGTCCGACTTCTAACTATGGCTACACCTTC. V usage is TRBV20-1 and J usage is TRBJ1-2; D unresolved. Trimming pared 6 bases from V and 0 bases from J, leaving 11 bases between. CDR3 length: 13 amino acids. CDR1 and CDR2 (germline): DFQATT, SNEGSKA (reference sequence).

This chain links TRBV7-2 with TRBJ2-5; 7 nucleotides match TRBD1. Germline CDR1 SGHTA, CDR2 FQGNSA. The junction had 6 bases not matched to a gene; V was cut back by 5 bases and J by 6 bases. This CDR3 region has 13 residues. The CDR3 nucleotides are TGTGCCAGCAGCCGACAGGGCAGACAGACCCAGTACTTC. Translated: CASSRQGRQTQYF.

At least ten counts were recorded for this clonotype. J is TRBJ1-1 and V is TRBV3-1; perhaps TRBD1 as D (5 bases). V was clipped by 3 bases and J by 5 bases, with 16 bases between them. The CDR3 extends over 15 amino acids. CDR1 is LGHDT, CDR2 YNNKEL, per germline (reference sequence). The CDR3 spells CASSHGRGLGTEAFF. CDR3 DNA: TGTGCCAGCAGCCATGGTCGGGGGTTGGGGACTGAAGCTTTCTTT.

This clonotype was counted ten times or more. J is TRBJ2-3 and V is TRBV5-1, with TRBD2 matching 11 bases. Germline V CDR1 and CDR2: SGHRS, YFSETQ. This CDR3 has 16 residues. With V trimmed by 3 bases and J by 0 bases, 3 bases remained unmatched. CDR3 protein: CASSYIAGGSTDTQYF. The CDR3 DNA reads as TGCGCCAGCAGCTACATAGCGGGGGGGAGCACAGATACGCAGTATTTT.

This clonotype was seen ten or more times. At one end, the junction sequence differs from germline, possibly due to a read error. This sequence joins TRBV5-1 and TRBJ2-7; no firm D call. Germline CDR1 reads SGHRS; CDR2 reads YFSETQ. This CDR3 region has 12 residues. CDR3 amino acids: CASSLGGYEQYF. CDR3 bases: TGTGCCAGCAGCTTAGGCGGCTACGAGCAGTACTTC.

In this sample, this clonotype turned up many times. CDR3 nucleotides: TGCAGTGCTAGCCCCGGGACTAGTGGTGATGAGCAGTTCTTC. Encoded protein: CSASPGTSGDEQFF. The chain carries TRBV20-1 and TRBJ2-1; 8 nucleotides line up with TRBD2. Germline V gene data show CDR1 as DFQATT and CDR2 as SNEGSKA (reference sequence). This CDR3 comprises 14 residues. After removal of 3 bases from V and 8 bases from J, the junction contained 9 bases not matched to a gene.

This clonotype came up many times. This chain joins TRBV20-1 and TRBJ1-4; no clear D. V was pared by 1 base and J by 4 bases, with 19 bases between. The CDR3 is 17 amino acids. The germline V gene encodes CDR1 DFQATT and CDR2 SNEGSKA (reference sequence). The CDR3 loop reads CSARAIGEFTRNEKLFF. The CDR3 DNA sequence: TGCAGTGCTAGAGCGATCGGGGAGTTCACCCGTAATGAAAAACTGTTTTTT.

There are a few counts of this clonotype. The gene calls are TRBV7-2 and TRBJ2-5; TRBD2 aligns across 8 bases. Per the germline V gene, CDR1 is SGHTA and CDR2 is FQGNSA. V was pared by 1 base and J by 3 bases, with 4 bases of the junction left unmatched. The CDR3 extends over 15 amino acids. The DNA of the CDR3 is TGTGCCAGCAGCTTAGTCGGACTAGCCGAAGAGACCCAGTACTTC. It codes for CASSLVGLAEETQYF.

This clonotype was seen repeatedly, ten times or more. This chain connects TRBV2 to TRBJ1-5; D remains ambiguous. V was cut by 6 bases and J by 0 bases, with 9 bases left in between. The CDR3 runs to 14 residues. Germline V CDR1 and CDR2: SNHLY, FYNNEI. Here the CDR3 reads CASSPYYSNQPQHF. CDR3 nucleotides: TGTGCCAGCAGCCCATACTATAGCAATCAGCCCCAGCATTTT.